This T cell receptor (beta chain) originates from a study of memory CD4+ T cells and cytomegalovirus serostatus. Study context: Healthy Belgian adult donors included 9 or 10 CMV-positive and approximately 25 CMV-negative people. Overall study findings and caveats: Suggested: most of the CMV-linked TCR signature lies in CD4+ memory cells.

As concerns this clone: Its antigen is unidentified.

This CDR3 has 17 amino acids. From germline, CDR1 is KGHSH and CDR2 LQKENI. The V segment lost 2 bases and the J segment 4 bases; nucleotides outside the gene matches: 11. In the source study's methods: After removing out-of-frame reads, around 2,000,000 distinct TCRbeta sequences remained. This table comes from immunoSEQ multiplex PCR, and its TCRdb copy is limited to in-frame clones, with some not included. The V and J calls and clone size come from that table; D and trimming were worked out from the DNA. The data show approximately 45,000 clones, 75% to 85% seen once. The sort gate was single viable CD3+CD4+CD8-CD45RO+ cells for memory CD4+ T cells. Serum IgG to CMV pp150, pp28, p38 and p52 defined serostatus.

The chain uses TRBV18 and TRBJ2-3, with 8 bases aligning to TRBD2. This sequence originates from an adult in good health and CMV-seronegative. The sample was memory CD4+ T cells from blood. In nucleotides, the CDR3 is TGTGCCAGCTCACCATTACCCGGGAGGGAAGGAGCAGATACGCAGTATTTT. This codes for CASSPLPGREGADTQYF.